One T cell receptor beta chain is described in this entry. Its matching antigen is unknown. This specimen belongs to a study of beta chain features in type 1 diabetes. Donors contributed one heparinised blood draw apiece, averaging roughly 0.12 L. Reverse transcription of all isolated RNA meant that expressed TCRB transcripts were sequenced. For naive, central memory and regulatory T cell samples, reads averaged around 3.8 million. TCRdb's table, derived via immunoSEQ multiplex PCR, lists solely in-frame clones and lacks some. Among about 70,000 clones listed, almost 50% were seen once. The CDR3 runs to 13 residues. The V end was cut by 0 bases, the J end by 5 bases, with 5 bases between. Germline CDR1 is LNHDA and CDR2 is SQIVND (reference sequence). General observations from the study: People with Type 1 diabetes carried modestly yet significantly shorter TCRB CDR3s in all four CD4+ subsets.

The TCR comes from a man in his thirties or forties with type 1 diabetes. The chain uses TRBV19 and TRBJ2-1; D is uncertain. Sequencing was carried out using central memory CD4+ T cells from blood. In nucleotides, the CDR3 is TGTGCCAGTAGTATAGAGTTCGACAATGAGCAGTTCTTC. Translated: CASSIEFDNEQFF.